These T cell receptor beta chains were read from a single sample in a study of T cell clones after liver transplantation. TCRdb's table, derived via immunoSEQ multiplex PCR, lists solely in-frame clones and lacks some. This sample has roughly 53,000 clones; 60% to 80% occur once, and the top ten carry around 9.7%. Specimen: CD4+ T cells from blood, collected at the 22-month timepoint. All receptors derive from a human patient who received a liver transplant. Some of the T cells may derive from the graft donor. The CDR3 runs from the conserved cysteine through the conserved F or W. The order of the fields is V gene, clone size, J gene, D gene, CDR3 DNA, CDR3 protein. A D gene is named only where the DNA matches it firmly. A row's size may be missing; if present it is once, few, many or a size class.

V: TRBV5-1; size: medium-sized; J: TRBJ2-2; D: TRBD2; DNA: TGCGCCAGCGTTGGGACTAGCGGATTGAACACCGGGGAGCTGTTTTTT; CDR3: CASVGTSGLNTGELFF
V: TRBV18; size: -; J: TRBJ2-2; D: -; DNA: TGTGCCAGCAGGCCCTCGGACGGGGAGCTGTTTTTT; CDR3: CASRPSDGELFF
V: TRBV6-5; size: -; J: TRBJ1-1; D: TRBD1; DNA: TGTGCCAGCAGCCGCAAGGCTCAGGGGGCGACTGAAGCTTTCTTT; CDR3: CASSRKAQGATEAFF
V: TRBV5-1; size: -; J: TRBJ2-3; D: TRBD2; DNA: TGCGCCAGCAGCCCGACTAGCGGGGGGGCTTCCTCAGATACGCAGTATTTT; CDR3: CASSPTSGGASSDTQYF
V: TRBV27; size: few; J: TRBJ2-5; D: -; DNA: TGTGCCAGCAGTTTGAATGGGGCTGATGAGACCCAGTACTTC; CDR3: CASSLNGADETQYF
V: TRBV6-1; size: few; J: TRBJ1-5; D: -; DNA: TGTGCCAGCAGTGAACTGAGGGGCAATCAGCCCCAGCATTTT; CDR3: CASSELRGNQPQHF
V: TRBV7-6; size: -; J: TRBJ2-1; D: -; DNA: TGTGCCAGCAGCTTAGGGACGGGTTACAATGAGCAGTTCTTC; CDR3: CASSLGTGYNEQFF
V: TRBV4-2; size: -; J: TRBJ2-2; D: -; DNA: TGTGCCAGCAGCCAAGATCTAGGGTCGACGGGGAGGTTCACCGGGGAGCTGTTTTTT; CDR3: CASSQDLGSTGRFTGELFF
V: TRBV7-3; size: once; J: TRBJ1-2; D: TRBD1; DNA: TGTGCCAGCAGCCCCCGACAGGGAGGGTCTAGCACCTTC; CDR3: CASSPRQGGSSTF
V: TRBV15; size: -; J: TRBJ1-3; D: -; DNA: TGTGCCACCAGCAGTTGGACCGCTGAGGGAAACACCATATATTTT; CDR3: CATSSWTAEGNTIYF
V: TRBV6-1; size: -; J: TRBJ2-4; D: -; DNA: TGTGCCAGCAGTGAACGCGCAGGCTCTAAAGTAGTTCAGTACTTC; CDR3: CASSERAGSKVVQYF
V: TRBV28; size: -; J: TRBJ1-2; D: TRBD1; DNA: TGTGCCAGCAGTTTATCATCAGGGGGCGGAGGCTACACCTTC; CDR3: CASSLSSGGGGYTF
V: TRBV11-1; size: -; J: TRBJ2-7; D: -; DNA: TGTGCCAGCAGCTTAACGGCAGGGCGGAGGAACGAGCAGTACTTC; CDR3: CASSLTAGRRNEQYF
V: TRBV10-2; size: -; J: TRBJ1-2; D: -; DNA: TGCGCCACCTTGAACGTTCGGGAAAGCTATGGCTACACCTTC; CDR3: CATLNVRESYGYTF
V: TRBV30; size: -; J: TRBJ2-7; D: -; DNA: TGTGCCTGGAGCCTAATGGGGGGCCTACGATGGTACTTC; CDR3: CAWSLMGGLRWYF
V: TRBV5-4; size: -; J: TRBJ2-5; D: -; DNA: TGTGCCAGCAGCCGGGATTCGTTGGCTATCGAGCAGACCCAGTACTTC; CDR3: CASSRDSLAIEQTQYF
V: TRBV6-6; size: -; J: TRBJ2-7; D: -; DNA: TGTGCCAGCAGGGGCAATTACGAGCAGTACTTC; CDR3: CASRGNYEQYF
V: TRBV7-9; size: few; J: TRBJ2-2; D: TRBD1; DNA: TGTGCCAGCAGAGAACCGGGACAGGGATGGTCCGGGGAGCTGTTTTTT; CDR3: CASREPGQGWSGELFF
V: TRBV6-1; size: few; J: TRBJ1-2; D: TRBD1; DNA: TGTGCCAGCAGTGAAGCGGGACAGGCTAACTATGGCTACACCTTC; CDR3: CASSEAGQANYGYTF
V: TRBV30; size: -; J: TRBJ2-4; D: TRBD1; DNA: TGTGCCTGGAGTGTTCTTTCGGACAGGGCTCCCAAAAACATTCAGTACTTC; CDR3: CAWSVLSDRAPKNIQYF
V: TRBV5-4; size: -; J: TRBJ2-3; D: TRBD2; DNA: TGTGCCAGCAGCGGACCTAGCGGGGGGCGCACAGATACGCAGTATTTT; CDR3: CASSGPSGGRTDTQYF
V: TRBV30; size: -; J: TRBJ2-7; D: -; DNA: TGTGCCTGGAGTCGAGCGGGCGGAGGGGCCAAGTACGAGCAGTACTTC; CDR3: CAWSRAGGGAKYEQYF
V: TRBV18; size: -; J: TRBJ2-3; D: -; DNA: TGTGCCAGCTCACCCGCACTTAGCACAGATACGCAGTATTTT; CDR3: CASSPALSTDTQYF
V: TRBV30; size: many; J: TRBJ2-6; D: -; DNA: TGTGCCTGGAGTATACCACCTGGGGCCAACGTCCTGACTTTC; CDR3: CAWSIPPGANVLTF
V: TRBV6-1; size: few; J: TRBJ2-4; D: -; DNA: TGTGCCAGCAGTTCCCTCTACGGGAAAGGAGACTTC; CDR3: CASSSLYGKGDF
V: TRBV27; size: -; J: TRBJ2-7; D: TRBD2; DNA: TGTGCCAGCAGTTTAGGAACGGGCCAGCGGGGGGGCGGGTACGAGCAGTACTTC; CDR3: CASSLGTGQRGGGYEQYF
V: TRBV5-4; size: -; J: TRBJ1-2; D: -; DNA: TGTGCCAGCACTTCAAGGTTGACTAACTATGGCTACACCTTC; CDR3: CASTSRLTNYGYTF
V: TRBV29-1; size: few; J: TRBJ2-6; D: -; DNA: TGCAGCGTTGCAAGGTCTGGGGCCAACGTCCTGACTTTC; CDR3: CSVARSGANVLTF
V: TRBV7-9; size: -; J: TRBJ1-4; D: TRBD1; DNA: TGTGCCAGCAGCTTAGCGAGCGGGGACAGGGGGCGGAACCAACTGTTTTTT; CDR3: CASSLASGDRGRNQLFF
V: TRBV6-1; size: -; J: TRBJ1-5; D: -; DNA: TGTGCCAGCAGTGAAGAGATAGGGAGGGGCAATCAGCCCCAGCATTTT; CDR3: CASSEEIGRGNQPQHF
V: TRBV4-2; size: few; J: TRBJ2-7; D: TRBD1; DNA: TGTGCCAGCAGCCAAGTAACAGGGGAAGGCGAGCAGTACTTC; CDR3: CASSQVTGEGEQYF
V: TRBV19; size: -; J: TRBJ2-3; D: -; DNA: TGTGCCAGTAGTACCCGTTATACTAGCACAGATACGCAGTATTTT; CDR3: CASSTRYTSTDTQYF
V: TRBV4-2; size: few; J: TRBJ2-2; D: -; DNA: TGTGCCAGCCAGTCCTCCGCGAACACCGGGGAGCTGTTTTTT; CDR3: CASQSSANTGELFF
V: TRBV18; size: -; J: TRBJ2-7; D: TRBD1; DNA: TGTGCCAGCTCGCCAGGGGGCAAGTACGAGCAGTACTTC; CDR3: CASSPGGKYEQYF
V: TRBV6-1; size: -; J: TRBJ2-3; D: -; DNA: TGTGCCAGCAGTGCTGGCAGGGCGTACACAGATACGCAGTATTTT; CDR3: CASSAGRAYTDTQYF
V: TRBV2; size: -; J: TRBJ2-1; D: -; DNA: TGTGCCAGCAGTGAATCTAAGCAGTTCTTC; CDR3: CASSESKQFF
V: TRBV5-1; size: -; J: TRBJ1-1; D: -; DNA: TGCGCCAGCAGCTTGGATCGGTTTAGGGGATTTGGAAGGAACACTGAAGCTTTCTTT; CDR3: CASSLDRFRGFGRNTEAFF
V: TRBV9; size: -; J: TRBJ1-2; D: -; DNA: TGTGCCAGCAGCGAGACCCCCCATAACTATGGCTACACCTTC; CDR3: CASSETPHNYGYTF
V: TRBV12-5; size: -; J: TRBJ1-3; D: -; DNA: TGTGCTAGTGGTCCTACAGGTAACCCTGAGGACACCATATATTTT; CDR3: CASGPTGNPEDTIYF
V: TRBV2; size: -; J: TRBJ2-7; D: -; DNA: TGTGCCGGCGGCAGAAACTCCTACGAGCAGTACTTC; CDR3: CAGGRNSYEQYF
V: TRBV28; size: -; J: TRBJ2-7; D: -; DNA: TGTGCCATTCGAAGCCCGAGCTCCTACGAGCAGTACTTC; CDR3: CAIRSPSSYEQYF
V: TRBV6-6; size: -; J: TRBJ2-7; D: -; DNA: TGTGCCAGCAGCTCCGGCTTTTGGGCCGCTGAGCAGTACTTC; CDR3: CASSSGFWAAEQYF
V: TRBV28; size: few; J: TRBJ1-2; D: -; DNA: TGTGCCAGCAGACCCACGACAGGCGACTATGGCTACACCTTC; CDR3: CASRPTTGDYGYTF
V: TRBV14; size: -; J: TRBJ2-2; D: TRBD1; DNA: TGTGCCAGCAGCCTGGGACAGCTGCCCGGGGAGCTGTTTTTT; CDR3: CASSLGQLPGELFF
V: TRBV30; size: -; J: TRBJ1-4; D: TRBD1; DNA: TGTGCCTGGAGTCGACAGGGCCTTAATGAAAAACTGTTTTTT; CDR3: CAWSRQGLNEKLFF
V: TRBV6-6; size: -; J: TRBJ1-6; D: TRBD1; DNA: TGTGCCAGCAGTTACGGGACAGGGGATTCACCCCTCCACTTT; CDR3: CASSYGTGDSPLHF
V: TRBV28; size: -; J: TRBJ1-2; D: TRBD1; DNA: TGTGCCAGCACCATAGCCGGGACAGGGAGCTATGGCTACACCTTC; CDR3: CASTIAGTGSYGYTF
V: TRBV5-1; size: -; J: TRBJ1-2; D: TRBD1; DNA: TGCGCCAGCAGCTCCGGGACAGGGAACTATGGCTACACCTTC; CDR3: CASSSGTGNYGYTF